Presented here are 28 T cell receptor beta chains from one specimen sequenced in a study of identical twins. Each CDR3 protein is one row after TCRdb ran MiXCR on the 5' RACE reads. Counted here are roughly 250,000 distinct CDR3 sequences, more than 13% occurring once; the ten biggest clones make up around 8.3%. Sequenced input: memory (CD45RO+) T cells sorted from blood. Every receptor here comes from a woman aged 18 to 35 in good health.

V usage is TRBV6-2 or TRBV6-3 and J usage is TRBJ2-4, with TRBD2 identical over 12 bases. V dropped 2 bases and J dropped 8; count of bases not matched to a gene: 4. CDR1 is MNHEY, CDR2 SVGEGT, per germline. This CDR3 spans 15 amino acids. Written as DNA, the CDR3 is TGTGCCAGCAGTTACAGGCTAGCGGGAGGGGACATTCAGTACTTC. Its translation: CASSYRLAGGDIQYF.

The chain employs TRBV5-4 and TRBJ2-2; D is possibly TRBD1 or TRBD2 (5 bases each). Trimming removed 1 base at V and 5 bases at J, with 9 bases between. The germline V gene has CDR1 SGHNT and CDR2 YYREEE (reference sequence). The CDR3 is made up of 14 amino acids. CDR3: CASSLRDETGELFF. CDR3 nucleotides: TGTGCCAGCAGCTTGAGGGACGAAACCGGGGAGCTGTTTTTT.

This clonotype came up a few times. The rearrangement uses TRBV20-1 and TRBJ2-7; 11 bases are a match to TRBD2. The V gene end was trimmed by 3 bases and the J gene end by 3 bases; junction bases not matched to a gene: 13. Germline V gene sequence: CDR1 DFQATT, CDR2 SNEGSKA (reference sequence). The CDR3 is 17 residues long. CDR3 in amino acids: CSASFFDTSGGIYEQYF. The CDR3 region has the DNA TGCAGTGCTAGCTTCTTTGATACTAGCGGGGGTATCTACGAGCAGTACTTC.

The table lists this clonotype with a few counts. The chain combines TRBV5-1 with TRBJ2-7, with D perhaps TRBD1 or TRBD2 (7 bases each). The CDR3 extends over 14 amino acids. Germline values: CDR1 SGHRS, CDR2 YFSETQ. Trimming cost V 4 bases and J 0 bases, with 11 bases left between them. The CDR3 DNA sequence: TGCGCCAGCAGCGCGGGGGACAGCTCCTACGAGCAGTACTTC. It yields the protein CASSAGDSSYEQYF.

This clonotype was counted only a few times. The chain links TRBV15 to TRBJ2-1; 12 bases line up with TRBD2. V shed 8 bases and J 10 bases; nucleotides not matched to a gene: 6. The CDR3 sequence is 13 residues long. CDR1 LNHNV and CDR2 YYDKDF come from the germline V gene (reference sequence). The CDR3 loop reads CATLAGGTREQFF. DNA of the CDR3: TGTGCCACCCTAGCGGGAGGGACCAGGGAGCAGTTCTTC. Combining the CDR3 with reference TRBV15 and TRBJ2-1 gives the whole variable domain DAMVIQNPRYQVTQFGKPVTLSCSQTLNHNVMYWYQQKSSQAPKLLFHYYDKDFNNEADTPDNFQSRRPNTSFCFLDIRSPGLGDTAMYLCATLAGGTREQFFGPGTRLTVL.

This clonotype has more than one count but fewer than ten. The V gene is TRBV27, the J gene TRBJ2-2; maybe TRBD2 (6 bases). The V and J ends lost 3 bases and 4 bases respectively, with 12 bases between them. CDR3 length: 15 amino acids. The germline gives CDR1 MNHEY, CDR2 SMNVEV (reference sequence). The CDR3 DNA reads TGTGCCAGCAGTTTTCGCGGGGCAGGCACCGGGGAGCTGTTTTTT. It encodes CASSFRGAGTGELFF.

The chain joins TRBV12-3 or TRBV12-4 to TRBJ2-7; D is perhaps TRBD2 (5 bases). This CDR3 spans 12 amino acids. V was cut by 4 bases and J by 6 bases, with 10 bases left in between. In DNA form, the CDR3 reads TGTGCCAGCAGTTCCCTAGCCTCCGAGCAGTACTTC. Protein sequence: CASSSLASEQYF.

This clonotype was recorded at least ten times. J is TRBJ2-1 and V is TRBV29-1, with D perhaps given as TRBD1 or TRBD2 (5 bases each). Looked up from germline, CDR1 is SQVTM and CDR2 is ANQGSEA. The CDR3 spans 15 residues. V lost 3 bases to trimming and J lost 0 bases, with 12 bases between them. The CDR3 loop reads CSVDGTESSYNEQFF. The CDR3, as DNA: TGCAGCGTTGATGGGACGGAGAGCTCCTACAATGAGCAGTTCTTC.

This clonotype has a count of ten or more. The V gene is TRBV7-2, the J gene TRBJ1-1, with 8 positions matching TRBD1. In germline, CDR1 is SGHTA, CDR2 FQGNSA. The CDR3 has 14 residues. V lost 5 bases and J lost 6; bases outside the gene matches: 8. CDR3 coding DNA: TGTGCCAGCAGCCCCAGGGGGCGCGGGGCTGAAGCTTTCTTT. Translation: CASSPRGRGAEAFF.

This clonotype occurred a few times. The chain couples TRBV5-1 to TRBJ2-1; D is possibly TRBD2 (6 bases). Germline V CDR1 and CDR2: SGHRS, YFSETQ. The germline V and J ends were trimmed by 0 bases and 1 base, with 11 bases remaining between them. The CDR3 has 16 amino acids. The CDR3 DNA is TGCGCCAGCAGCTTGGAAGCGGGCCCGTCCTACAATGAGCAGTTCTTC. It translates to CASSLEAGPSYNEQFF.

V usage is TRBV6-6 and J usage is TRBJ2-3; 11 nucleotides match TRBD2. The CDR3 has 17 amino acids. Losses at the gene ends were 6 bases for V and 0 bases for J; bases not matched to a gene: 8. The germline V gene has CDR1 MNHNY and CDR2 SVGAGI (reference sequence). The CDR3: CASSWRGTSGSTDTQYF. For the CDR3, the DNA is TGTGCCAGCAGCTGGCGGGGGACTAGCGGAAGCACAGATACGCAGTATTTT.

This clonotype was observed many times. This chain's CDR3 is CSVGVTSASEQYF. Written as DNA, the CDR3 is TGCAGCGTTGGTGTGACTAGCGCATCCGAGCAGTACTTC. The chain is built from TRBV29-1 and TRBJ2-7; TRBD2 matches at 8 bases. This CDR3 is 13 amino acids long. J gave up 6 bases and V 4 bases, and 8 bases lay outside the gene matches. The germline V gene has CDR1 SQVTM and CDR2 ANQGSEA.

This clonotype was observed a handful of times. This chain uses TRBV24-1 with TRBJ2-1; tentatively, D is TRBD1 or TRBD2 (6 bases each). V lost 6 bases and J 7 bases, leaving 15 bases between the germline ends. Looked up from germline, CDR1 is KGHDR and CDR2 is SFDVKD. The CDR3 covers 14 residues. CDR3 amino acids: CATSPGRGGNEQFF. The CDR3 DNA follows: TGTGCCACCAGTCCCGGGAGAGGGGGTAATGAGCAGTTCTTC.

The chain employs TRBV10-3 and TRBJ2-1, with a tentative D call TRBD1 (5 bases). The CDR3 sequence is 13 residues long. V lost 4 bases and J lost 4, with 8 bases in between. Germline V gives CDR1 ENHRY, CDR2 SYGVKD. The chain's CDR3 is CAISGTTYNEQFF. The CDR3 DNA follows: TGTGCCATCAGTGGGACAACGTACAATGAGCAGTTCTTC.

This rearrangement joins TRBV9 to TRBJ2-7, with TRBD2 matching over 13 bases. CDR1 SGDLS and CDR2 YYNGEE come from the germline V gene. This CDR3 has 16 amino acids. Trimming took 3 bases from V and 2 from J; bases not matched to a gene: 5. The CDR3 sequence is CASSAGTSGGAYEQYF. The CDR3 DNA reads TGTGCCAGCAGCGCTGGTACTAGCGGGGGGGCCTACGAGCAGTACTTC.

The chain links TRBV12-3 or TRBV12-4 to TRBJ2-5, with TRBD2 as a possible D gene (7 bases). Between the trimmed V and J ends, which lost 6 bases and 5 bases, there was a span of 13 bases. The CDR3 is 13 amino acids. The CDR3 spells CASRTGGPETQYF. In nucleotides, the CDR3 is TGTGCCAGCAGGACGGGGGGCCCGGAGACCCAGTACTTC.

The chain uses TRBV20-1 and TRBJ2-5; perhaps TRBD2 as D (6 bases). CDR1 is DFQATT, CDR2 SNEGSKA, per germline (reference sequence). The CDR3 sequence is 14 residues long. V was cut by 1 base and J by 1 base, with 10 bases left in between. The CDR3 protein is CSARGVGGQETQYF. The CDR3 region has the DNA TGCAGTGCTAGAGGGGTGGGGGGCCAAGAGACCCAGTACTTC.

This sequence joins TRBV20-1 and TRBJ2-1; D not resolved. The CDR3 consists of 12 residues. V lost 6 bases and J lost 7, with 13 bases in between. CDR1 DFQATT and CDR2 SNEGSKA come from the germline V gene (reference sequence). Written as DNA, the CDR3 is TGCAGTGCCACCAGGCTGGGGAATGAGCAGTTCTTC. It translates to CSATRLGNEQFF.

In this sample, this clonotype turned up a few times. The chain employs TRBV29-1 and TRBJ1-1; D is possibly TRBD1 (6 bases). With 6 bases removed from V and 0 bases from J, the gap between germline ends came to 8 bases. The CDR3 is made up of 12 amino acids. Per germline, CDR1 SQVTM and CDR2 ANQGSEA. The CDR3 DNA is TGCAGCGTGGGGGCAGTGAACACTGAAGCTTTCTTT. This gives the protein CSVGAVNTEAFF. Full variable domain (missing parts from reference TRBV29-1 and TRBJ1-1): SAVISQKPSRDICQRGTSLTIQCQVDSQVTMMFWYRQQPGQSLTLIATANQGSEATYESGFVIDKFPISRPNLTFSTLTVSNMSPEDSSIYLCSVGAVNTEAFFGQGTRLTVV.

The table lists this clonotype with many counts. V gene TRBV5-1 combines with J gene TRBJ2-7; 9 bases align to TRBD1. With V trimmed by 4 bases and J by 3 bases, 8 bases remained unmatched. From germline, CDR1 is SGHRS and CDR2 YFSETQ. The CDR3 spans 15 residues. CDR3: CASSPSGTGLYEQYF. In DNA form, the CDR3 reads TGCGCCAGCAGCCCGAGTGGGACAGGGCTCTACGAGCAGTACTTC.

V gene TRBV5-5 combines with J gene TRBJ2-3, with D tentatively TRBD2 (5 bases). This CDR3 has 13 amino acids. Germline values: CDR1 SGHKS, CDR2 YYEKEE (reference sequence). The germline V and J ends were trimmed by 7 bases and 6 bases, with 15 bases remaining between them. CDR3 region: CASGRGLQDTQYF. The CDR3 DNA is TGTGCCAGCGGTAGAGGGCTCCAGGATACGCAGTATTTT. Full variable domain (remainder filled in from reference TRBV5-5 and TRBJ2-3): DAGVTQSPTHLIKTRGQQVTLRCSPISGHKSVSWYQQVLGQGPQFIFQYYEKEERGRGNFPDRFSARQFPNYSSELNVNALLLGDSALYLCASGRGLQDTQYFGPGTRLTVL.

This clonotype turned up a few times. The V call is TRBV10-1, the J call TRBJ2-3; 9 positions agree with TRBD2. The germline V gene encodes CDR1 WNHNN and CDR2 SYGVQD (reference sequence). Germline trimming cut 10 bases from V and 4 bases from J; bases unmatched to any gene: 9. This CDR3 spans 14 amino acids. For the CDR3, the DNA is TGCGCCACTTCGTTAGCGGGAGCCCCAGATACGCAGTATTTT. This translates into CATSLAGAPDTQYF.

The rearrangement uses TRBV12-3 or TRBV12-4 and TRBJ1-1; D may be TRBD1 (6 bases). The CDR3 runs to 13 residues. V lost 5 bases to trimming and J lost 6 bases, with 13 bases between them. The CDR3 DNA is TGTGCCAGCAGTCTATCAGGGGTGGCTGAAGCTTTCTTT. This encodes CASSLSGVAEAFF.

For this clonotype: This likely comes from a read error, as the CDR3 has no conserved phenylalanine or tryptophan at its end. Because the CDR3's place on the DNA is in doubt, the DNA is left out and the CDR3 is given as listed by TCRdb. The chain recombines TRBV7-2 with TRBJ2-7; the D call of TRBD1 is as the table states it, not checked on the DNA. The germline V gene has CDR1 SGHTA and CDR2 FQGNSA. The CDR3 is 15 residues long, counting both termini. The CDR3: CASSFLLAPTYERYL.

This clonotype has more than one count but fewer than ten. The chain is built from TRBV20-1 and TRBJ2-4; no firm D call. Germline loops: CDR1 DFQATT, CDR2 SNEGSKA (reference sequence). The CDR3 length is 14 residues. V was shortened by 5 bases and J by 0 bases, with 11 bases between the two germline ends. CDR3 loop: CSALDTVAKNIQYF. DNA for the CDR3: TGCAGTGCTTTAGACACCGTAGCCAAAAACATTCAGTACTTC.

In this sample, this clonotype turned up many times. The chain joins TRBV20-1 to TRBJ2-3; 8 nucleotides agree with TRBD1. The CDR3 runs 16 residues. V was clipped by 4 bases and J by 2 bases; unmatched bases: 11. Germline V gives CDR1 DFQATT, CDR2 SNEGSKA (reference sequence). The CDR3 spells CSANPLTGASTDTQYF. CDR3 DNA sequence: TGCAGTGCTAACCCCCTGACAGGGGCCTCCACAGATACGCAGTATTTT.

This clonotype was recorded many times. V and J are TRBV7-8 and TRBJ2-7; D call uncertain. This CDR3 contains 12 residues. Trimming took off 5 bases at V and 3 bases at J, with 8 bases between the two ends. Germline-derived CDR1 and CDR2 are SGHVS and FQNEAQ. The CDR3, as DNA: TGTGCCAGCAGCATGGGAATCTACGAGCAGTACTTC. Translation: CASSMGIYEQYF.

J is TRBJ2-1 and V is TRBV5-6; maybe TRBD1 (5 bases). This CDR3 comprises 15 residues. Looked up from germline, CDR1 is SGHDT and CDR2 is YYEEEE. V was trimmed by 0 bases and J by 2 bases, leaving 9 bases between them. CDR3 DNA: TGTGCCAGCAGCTTGGTAGGGGCAACCTACAATGAGCAGTTCTTC. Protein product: CASSLVGATYNEQFF.